Following are 9 T cell receptor beta chains from one sample sequenced in a study of T-cell reconstitution after alpha-beta-depleted transplantation in children. During its preparation, the TCRbeta library received unique molecular identifiers. Using its own MiXCR run on the PCR reads, TCRdb lists one record per CDR3 protein. The data contain roughly 300,000 distinct CDR3 sequences, more than 8% of them seen just once; the ten biggest clones take up about 9.4%. Sequences were derived from PBMCs from the stem cell graft donor, sampled from the stem cell graft. The receptors originated from a human donor who donated a stem cell graft to a child with SCID.

In its sample, this clonotype was seen a few times. The chain employs TRBV11-2 and TRBJ2-3; D gene ambiguous. This CDR3 has 18 amino acids. Germline loops: CDR1 SGHAT, CDR2 FQNNGV. The V end lost 5 bases, the J end lost 4 bases, and 25 bases lay between the germline ends. The CDR3 DNA follows: TGTGCCAGCAGCACTATAAAAAGGGATAAGCCACTTTCAGATACGCAGTATTTT. Its protein is CASSTIKRDKPLSDTQYF. Combining the CDR3 with reference TRBV11-2 and TRBJ2-3 gives the whole variable domain EAGVAQSPRYKIIEKRQSVAFWCNPISGHATLYWYQQILGQGPKLLIQFQNNGVVDDSQLPKDRFSAERLKGVDSTLKIQPAKLEDSAVYLCASSTIKRDKPLSDTQYFGPGTRLTVL.

This clonotype has more than one count but fewer than ten. The J gene is TRBJ1-2, the V gene TRBV12-3 or TRBV12-4, with 8 bases matching TRBD1. The CDR3 has 15 amino acids. Trimming removed 1 base from V and 1 base from J; junction bases left unmatched: 2. The CDR3 spells CASSLGTGGNYGYTF. In DNA form, the CDR3 reads TGTGCCAGCAGTTTAGGCACAGGGGGTAACTATGGCTACACCTTC.

The table lists this clonotype with many counts. The chain is built from TRBV5-1 and TRBJ2-7; D is tentatively TRBD1 or TRBD2 (6 bases each). Germline CDR1 is SGHRS and CDR2 is YFSETQ. The CDR3 totals 14 residues. V lost 4 bases and J lost 3, with 14 bases in between. Written as DNA, the CDR3 is TGCGCCAGCAGCGGAGGGGACACCTTCTACGAGCAGTACTTC. Amino acid sequence: CASSGGDTFYEQYF.

The rearrangement uses TRBV21-1 and TRBJ2-7; the table's D call, TRBD1, was not checked against the DNA. TRBV21-1 is a pseudogene. The CDR3 totals 14 residues. The CDR3 sequence is CASTPQGHSYEQYF. In nucleotides, the CDR3 is TGTGCCAGCACCCCCCAGGGACATTCCTACGAGCAGTACTTC.

This clonotype was observed many times. This rearrangement joins TRBV5-1 to TRBJ2-3; 11 nucleotides agree with TRBD2. The CDR3 loop spans 16 amino acids. The germline gives CDR1 SGHRS, CDR2 YFSETQ. Trimming cost V 2 bases and J 1 base; bases outside gene matches: 3. CDR3 coding DNA: TGCGCCAGCAGCTTAGCTAGCGGGGGGCGCACAGATACGCAGTATTTT. It codes for CASSLASGGRTDTQYF.

This clonotype occurred a few times. The CDR3 DNA reads TGCGCCAGCAGCCCTGGGACAGTCGATTCCTATGGCTACACCTTC. It is translated as CASSPGTVDSYGYTF. The chain employs TRBV5-1 and TRBJ1-2; 7 bases fit TRBD1. V lost 4 bases to trimming and J lost 4 bases; unmatched junction nucleotides: 10. From germline, CDR1 is SGHRS and CDR2 YFSETQ. The CDR3 sequence is 15 residues long.

The chain carries TRBV29-1 and TRBJ2-2; no reliable D call. The V gene's germline CDR1 is SQVTM and CDR2 ANQGSEA. This CDR3 comprises 13 residues. V lost 6 bases to trimming and J lost 5 bases, with 13 bases between them. CDR3: CSVATVTTGELFF. CDR3 nucleotides: TGCAGCGTGGCGACTGTAACAACCGGGGAGCTGTTTTTT.

This clonotype was detected ten times or more. V and J are TRBV18 and TRBJ1-1; D is unresolved. Germline values: CDR1 KGHSH, CDR2 LQKENI. V gave up 6 bases and J gave up 5 bases, with 13 bases separating them. CDR3 length equals 13 residues. The CDR3 protein is CASSPAEGTEAFF. The CDR3 DNA is TGTGCCAGCTCCCCCGCGGAAGGGACTGAAGCTTTCTTT.

The sample holds a few counts of this clonotype. The J gene is TRBJ1-4, the V gene TRBV4-1, with D uncertain. The V gene lost 4 bases and the J gene lost 0 bases, with 15 bases spanning the gap. The CDR3 has 17 residues. The germline gives CDR1 MGHRA, CDR2 YSYEKL. This CDR3 reads CASSPRERVTTNEKLFF. CDR3 nucleotide sequence: TGCGCCAGCAGCCCTCGAGAGAGGGTCACAACTAATGAAAAACTGTTTTTT.